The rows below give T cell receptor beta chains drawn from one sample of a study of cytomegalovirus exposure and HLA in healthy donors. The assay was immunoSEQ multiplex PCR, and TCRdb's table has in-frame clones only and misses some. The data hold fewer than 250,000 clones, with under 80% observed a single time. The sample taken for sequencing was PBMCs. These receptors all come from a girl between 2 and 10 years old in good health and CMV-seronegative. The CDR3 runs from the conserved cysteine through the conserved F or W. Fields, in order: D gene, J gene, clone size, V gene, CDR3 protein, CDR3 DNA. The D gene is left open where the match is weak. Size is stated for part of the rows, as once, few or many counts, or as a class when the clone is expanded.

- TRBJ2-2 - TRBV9 CASSANGELFF TGTGCCAGCAGCGCAAACGGGGAGCTGTTTTTT
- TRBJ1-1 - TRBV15 CATSRGYNTEAFF TGTGCCACCAGTCGGGGTTACAACACTGAAGCTTTCTTT
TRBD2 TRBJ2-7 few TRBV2 CASSALAGASSYEQYF TGTGCCAGCAGTGCCCTAGCGGGAGCGAGCTCCTACGAGCAGTACTTC
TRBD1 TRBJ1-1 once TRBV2 CASQGQGGTEAFF TGTGCCAGCCAGGGACAGGGCGGCACTGAAGCTTTCTTT
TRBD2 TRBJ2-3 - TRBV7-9 CSSSPKSGGIPHTQYF TGTTCCAGCAGCCCAAAAAGCGGGGGGATACCCCATACGCAGTATTTT
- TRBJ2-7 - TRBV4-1 CASSQDPNLAISSYEQYF TGCGCCAGCAGCCAAGACCCCAACCTAGCGATTAGCTCCTACGAGCAGTACTTC
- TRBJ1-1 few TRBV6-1 CATTLRGKDTEAFF TGTGCCACCACCTTAAGGGGGAAGGACACTGAAGCTTTCTTT
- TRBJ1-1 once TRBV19 CASSPGGQLEAFF TGTGCCAGTAGTCCGGGTGGCCAGCTTGAAGCTTTCTTT
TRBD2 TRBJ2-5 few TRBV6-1 CASSVPSGRGRETQYF TGTGCCAGCAGTGTACCTAGCGGGAGGGGGCGAGAGACCCAGTACTTC
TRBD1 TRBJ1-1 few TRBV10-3 CAIKGQENTEAFF TGTGCCATCAAAGGACAGGAGAACACTGAAGCTTTCTTT
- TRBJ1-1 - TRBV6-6 CASSPGLNTEAFF TGTGCCAGCAGTCCAGGCCTGAACACTGAAGCTTTCTTT